This TCR beta chain was captured in a study of neurological immune-mediated disorders. V shed 3 bases and J shed 0 bases, with 15 bases lying between them. There are 17 residues in the CDR3. CDR1 SGHRS and CDR2 YFSETQ come from the germline V gene. This sample's time point: longitudinal time-point 2. This clonotype has ten or more counts. TCRdb ran MiXCR on the 5' RACE reads and lists one entry per CDR3 protein. The table has 70,000 to 90,000 distinct CDR3 sequences, 5.8% seen once. This chain connects TRBV5-1 to TRBJ1-4; TRBD1 might be the D (5 bases). Sequencing was performed on PBMCs. The receptor's source is a woman aged 60-70 years with multiple sclerosis. This chain's CDR3 is CASSWGEGRATNEKLFF. DNA of the CDR3: TGCGCCAGCAGCTGGGGGGAGGGCAGAGCAACTAATGAAAAACTGTTTTTT.